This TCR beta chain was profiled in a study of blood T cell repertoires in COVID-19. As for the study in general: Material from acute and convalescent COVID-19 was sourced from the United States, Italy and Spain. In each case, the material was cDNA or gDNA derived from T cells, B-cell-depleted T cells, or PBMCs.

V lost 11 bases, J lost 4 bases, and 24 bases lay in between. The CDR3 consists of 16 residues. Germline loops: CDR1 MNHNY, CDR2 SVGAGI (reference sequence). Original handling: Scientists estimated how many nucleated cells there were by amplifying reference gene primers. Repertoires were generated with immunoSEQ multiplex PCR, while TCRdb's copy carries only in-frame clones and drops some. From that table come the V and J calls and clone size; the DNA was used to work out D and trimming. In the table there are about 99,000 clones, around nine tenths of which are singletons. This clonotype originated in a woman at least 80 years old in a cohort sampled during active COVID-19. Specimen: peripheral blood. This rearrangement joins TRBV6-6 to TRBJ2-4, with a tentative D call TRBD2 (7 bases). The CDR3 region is CAARTGTTFTKNIQYF. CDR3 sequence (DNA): TGTGCCGCCCGAACAGGGACTACCTTTACAAAAAACATTCAGTACTTC.